This passage covers 25 T cell receptor beta chains from one sample sequenced in a study of CD8 T cells in Susac syndrome. The RNA, roughly 0.5 to 1 ug, was put through reverse transcription using random hexamers. One entry per CDR3 protein results from TCRdb running MiXCR on the immunoSEQ multiplex PCR reads. The table shows 150,000 to 200,000 distinct CDR3 sequences, with 90% to 95% occurring only once. Sequenced input: CD4+ T cells from PBMCs. The source of these receptors is a human donor with multiple sclerosis.

CDR3 coding DNA: TGTGCCAGCAGCGGCACTACAGCCGCCCAGTACTTC. It is translated as CASSGTTAAQYF. The chain is built from TRBV11-1 and TRBJ2-5; no firm D call. Trimming removed 5 bases at V and 9 bases at J, with 13 bases between. The CDR3 is 12 amino acids. Germline assignment: CDR1 SGHAT and CDR2 FQDESV (reference sequence). Drawing the rest from reference TRBV11-1 and TRBJ2-5, the complete variable domain is EAEVAQSPRYKITEKSQAVAFWCDPISGHATLYWYRQILGQGPELLVQFQDESVVDDSQLPKDRFSAERLKGVDSTLKIQPAELGDSAMYLCASSGTTAAQYFGPGTRLLVL.

This chain joins TRBV27 and TRBJ1-6; D might be TRBD1 (6 bases). CDR3 length: 14 residues. V lost 6 bases to trimming and J lost 9 bases, with 15 bases between them. Germline-derived CDR1 and CDR2 are MNHEY and SMNVEV (reference sequence). CDR3 protein: CASRRQDWGSPLHF. The CDR3 DNA reads TGTGCCAGCAGACGACAGGACTGGGGTTCACCCCTCCACTTT.

The genes are TRBV2 and TRBJ2-1, with 10 positions matching TRBD1. The CDR3 runs 13 residues. V lost 3 bases, J lost 10 bases, and 3 bases stayed unmatched. Germline V CDR1 and CDR2: SNHLY, FYNNEI. The CDR3 protein is CASSEDRGWEQFF. CDR3 nucleotide sequence: TGTGCCAGCAGTGAGGACAGGGGGTGGGAGCAGTTCTTC.

The chain couples TRBV3-1 to TRBJ1-1; possibly TRBD1 for D (6 bases). CDR3 size: 14 residues. The V and J ends lost 6 bases and 0 bases respectively, with 11 bases between them. Germline loops: CDR1 LGHDT, CDR2 YNNKEL (reference sequence). The CDR3 spells CASRDRPMNTEAFF. DNA for the CDR3: TGTGCCAGCAGAGACAGGCCTATGAACACTGAAGCTTTCTTT.

This clonotype was recorded once. The chain uses TRBV5-1 and TRBJ2-7; TRBD2 matches 8 bases. Germline V gene lookup returns CDR1 SGHRS and CDR2 YFSETQ. This CDR3 spans 14 amino acids. Trimming removed 4 bases from V and 4 bases from J; junction bases left unmatched: 7. CDR3 residues: CASSMSGGRYEQYF. Here the CDR3 DNA reads TGCGCCAGCAGCATGAGCGGGGGAAGATACGAGCAGTACTTC.

This chain connects TRBV20-1 to TRBJ2-3; either TRBD1 or TRBD2 may supply D (5 bases each). The CDR3 is made up of 11 amino acids. Per the germline V gene, CDR1 is DFQATT and CDR2 is SNEGSKA (reference sequence). The CDR3 reads CTGASGFTQYF. Here the CDR3 DNA reads TGCACCGGGGCCTCTGGGTTTACGCAGTATTTT.

This chain joins TRBV10-1 and TRBJ2-3, with 8 bases identical to TRBD2. This CDR3 contains 14 residues. J lost 2 bases, V lost 5 bases, and 3 bases had no gene match. Per germline, CDR1 WNHNN and CDR2 SYGVQD (reference sequence). The DNA of the CDR3 is TGCGCCAGCAGTCAAGCGGGGGCCACAGATACGCAGTATTTT. Translated, it gives CASSQAGATDTQYF.

The gene calls are TRBV5-1 and TRBJ2-5; possibly TRBD1 for D (6 bases). Germline V CDR1 and CDR2: SGHRS, YFSETQ. CDR3 length: 14 amino acids. Trimming removed 4 bases from V and 5 bases from J, with 15 bases in between. Here the CDR3 DNA reads TGCGCCAGCAGCCCCGGGGACAAGGTGGAGACCCAGTACTTC. Translation: CASSPGDKVETQYF.

This CDR3 is CASRPDLNTEAFF. The CDR3 DNA reads as TGTGCCAGCAGACCGGATTTGAACACTGAAGCTTTCTTT. The chain is built from TRBV28 and TRBJ1-1; D unclear. The CDR3 spans 13 residues. The V end was cut by 6 bases, the J end by 0 bases, with 8 bases between. Germline assignment: CDR1 MDHEN and CDR2 SYDVKM. Full variable domain (outside the CDR3, taken from reference TRBV28 and TRBJ1-1): DVKVTQSSRYLVKRTGEKVFLECVQDMDHENMFWYRQDPGLGLRLIYFSYDVKMKEKGDIPEGYSVSREKKERFSLILESASTNQTSMYLCASRPDLNTEAFFGQGTRLTVV.

V and J are TRBV27 and TRBJ2-7; 8 positions match TRBD1. CDR3 size: 15 residues. Germline lookup yields CDR1 MNHEY and CDR2 SMNVEV (reference sequence). J gave up 2 bases and V 2 bases, and 5 bases lay outside the gene matches. The CDR3 loop is CASSLGRQGTYEQYF. The DNA for the CDR3 is TGTGCCAGCAGTTTAGGGAGACAGGGGACCTACGAGCAGTACTTC.

This chain links TRBV27 with TRBJ2-7; D is perhaps TRBD1 (5 bases). Germline CDR1 MNHEY, CDR2 SMNVEV (reference sequence). Trimming shortened V by 7 bases and J by 4 bases, and 20 bases separated the two germline ends. This CDR3 comprises 15 residues. DNA for the CDR3: TGTGCCAGCACATACCTTGACAGAACCTCTTACGAGCAGTACTTC. It specifies CASTYLDRTSYEQYF.

This clonotype showed up just once. This chain connects TRBV2 to TRBJ2-5; 7 nucleotides align to TRBD2. This CDR3 comprises 13 residues. The ends lost 5 bases at V and 5 bases at J; junction bases unmatched: 5. CDR1 and CDR2 from the germline V gene are SNHLY and FYNNEI. The DNA for the CDR3 is TGTGCCAGCAGTCGACTGGGGGGGGAGACCCAGTACTTC. As protein: CASSRLGGETQYF. Together with reference TRBV2 and TRBJ2-5, the CDR3 gives the full variable domain: EPEVTQTPSHQVTQMGQEVILRCVPISNHLYFYWYRQILGQKVEFLVSFYNNEISEKSEIFDDQFSVERPDGSNFTLKIRSTKLEDSAMYFCASSRLGGETQYFGPGTRLLVL.

The chain has TRBV9 and TRBJ2-2; D assignment may be TRBD1 or TRBD2 (5 bases each). Germline V gene sequence: CDR1 SGDLS, CDR2 YYNGEE. The CDR3 contains 17 residues. The V and J ends lost 1 base and 5 bases respectively, with 18 bases between them. This chain's CDR3 is CASSVTPQSGGTGELFF. CDR3 nucleotide sequence: TGTGCCAGCAGCGTAACCCCACAATCTGGGGGAACCGGGGAGCTGTTTTTT.

This chain links TRBV12-3 or TRBV12-4 with TRBJ2-7; no clear D. There are 14 residues in the CDR3. The germline V and J ends were trimmed by 6 bases and 3 bases, with 15 bases remaining between them. The CDR3 sequence: CASRSSTGSYEQYF. CDR3 sequence (DNA): TGTGCCAGCAGATCCTCCACTGGCAGCTACGAGCAGTACTTC.

The genes are TRBV7-2 and TRBJ2-5; 8 positions match TRBD2. Germline lookup yields CDR1 SGHTA and CDR2 FQGNSA. The CDR3 totals 15 residues. Germline trimming cut 3 bases from V and 5 bases from J; bases unmatched to any gene: 8. The CDR3 bases are TGTGCCAGCAGCTTTAGCGGGATCCTCCGGGAGACCCAGTACTTC. Residues: CASSFSGILRETQYF.

This clonotype appeared a single time. The chain carries TRBV12-3 or TRBV12-4 and TRBJ1-2; D might be TRBD1 (6 bases). The CDR3 loop spans 13 amino acids. Deletions cut 5 bases from V and 4 bases from J, with 11 bases between. CDR3 sequence reads: CASSMDRFYGYTF. The CDR3 bases are TGTGCCAGCAGTATGGACAGATTCTATGGCTACACCTTC.

CDR3 protein: CASSQGRQGRPQFF. The CDR3, as DNA: TGTGCCAGCAGCCAAGGGAGACAGGGGAGGCCGCAGTTCTTC. This rearrangement joins TRBV3-1 to TRBJ2-1, with TRBD1 matching 8 bases. The germline V gene encodes CDR1 LGHDT and CDR2 YNNKEL (reference sequence). This CDR3 has 14 amino acids. With V trimmed by 1 base and J by 12 bases, 8 bases remained unmatched.

The genes are TRBV10-2 and TRBJ1-4, with 11 bases that match TRBD1. Losses at the gene ends were 8 bases for V and 7 bases for J; bases not matched to a gene: 6. This CDR3 has 14 amino acids. Per the germline V gene, CDR1 is WSHSY and CDR2 is SAAADI. The chain's CDR3 is CASGTGGGGEKLFF. CDR3 nucleotide sequence: TGCGCCAGCGGGACAGGGGGAGGAGGTGAAAAACTGTTTTTT.

The V gene is TRBV29-1, the J gene TRBJ1-4; D possibly corresponds to TRBD1 (5 bases). V lost 4 bases to trimming and J lost 7 bases, with 16 bases between them. In germline, CDR1 is SQVTM, CDR2 ANQGSEA. The CDR3 loop spans 14 amino acids. CDR3 sequence: CSVARVSGGEKLFF. In DNA form, the CDR3 reads TGCAGCGTTGCTAGGGTTTCGGGGGGTGAAAAACTGTTTTTT.

This clonotype was counted a single time. The genes are TRBV10-3 and TRBJ2-1; TRBD2 matches 7 bases. V trimming: 6 bases; J trimming: 9 bases; junction bases outside the gene matches: 8. The germline V gene encodes CDR1 ENHRY and CDR2 SYGVKD. The CDR3 extends over 13 amino acids. The CDR3, as DNA: TGTGCCATCAGCCGGGGGGATCGAGGTGAGCAGTTCTTC. As protein: CAISRGDRGEQFF.

This clonotype has a single count. J is TRBJ1-1 and V is TRBV18; D is uncertain. Germline-derived CDR1 and CDR2 are KGHSH and LQKENI. The length of the CDR3 is 13 residues. Trimming shortened V by 6 bases and J by 1 base, and 9 bases separated the two germline ends. CDR3 DNA sequence: TGTGCCAGCTCGTCCGTTGGGAACACTGAAGCTTTCTTT. Residues: CASSSVGNTEAFF.

The chain has TRBV14 and TRBJ2-7; D is possibly TRBD2 (5 bases). The ends were cut back, 0 bases at V and 4 bases at J, with 10 bases in the middle. The CDR3 is made up of 14 amino acids. The germline V gene encodes CDR1 SGHDN and CDR2 FVKESK. CDR3 protein: CASSQDIGGYEQYF. CDR3 DNA: TGTGCCAGCAGCCAAGATATAGGCGGGTACGAGCAGTACTTC.

V gene TRBV10-3 combines with J gene TRBJ1-6, with 7 positions matching TRBD1. V dropped 6 bases and J dropped 8; count of bases not matched to a gene: 4. This CDR3 is built from 13 residues. Germline lookup yields CDR1 ENHRY and CDR2 SYGVKD. CDR3 sequence: CAISDRADSPLHF. CDR3 sequence (DNA): TGTGCCATCAGCGACAGGGCTGATTCACCCCTCCACTTT.

The CDR3 sequence: CASLGGATLNYGYTF. The CDR3 coding sequence is TGTGCCAGCCTTGGGGGAGCTACCCTAAACTATGGCTACACCTTC. The chain is built from TRBV2 and TRBJ1-2; maybe TRBD1 (5 bases). This CDR3 contains 15 residues. Trimming stripped 8 bases from V and 2 bases from J, with 18 bases between. The germline V gene encodes CDR1 SNHLY and CDR2 FYNNEI.

The chain joins TRBV5-1 to TRBJ1-6; unclear D gene. Germline loops: CDR1 SGHRS, CDR2 YFSETQ. CDR3 size: 12 residues. Trimming cost V 0 bases and J 8 bases, with 3 bases left between them. In nucleotides, the CDR3 is TGCGCCAGCAGCTTGGTGGATTCACCCCTCCACTTT. It specifies CASSLVDSPLHF.